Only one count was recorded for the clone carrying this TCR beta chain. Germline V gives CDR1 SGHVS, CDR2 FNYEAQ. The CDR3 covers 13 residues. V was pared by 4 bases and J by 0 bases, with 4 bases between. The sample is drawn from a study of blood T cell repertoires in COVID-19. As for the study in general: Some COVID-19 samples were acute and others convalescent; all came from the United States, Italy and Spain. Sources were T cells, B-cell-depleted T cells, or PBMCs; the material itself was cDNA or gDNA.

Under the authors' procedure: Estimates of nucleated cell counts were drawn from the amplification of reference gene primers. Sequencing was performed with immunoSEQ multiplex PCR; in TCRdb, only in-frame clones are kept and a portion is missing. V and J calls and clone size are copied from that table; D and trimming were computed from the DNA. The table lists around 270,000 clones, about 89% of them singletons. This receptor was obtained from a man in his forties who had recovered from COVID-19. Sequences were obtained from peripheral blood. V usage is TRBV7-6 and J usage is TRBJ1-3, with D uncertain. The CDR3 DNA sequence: TGTGCCAGCAGCTCAAACTCTGGAAACACCATATATTTT. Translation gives CASSSNSGNTIYF.